The present T cell receptor (beta chain) was sequenced within a study of radiation and T cells in renal cell carcinoma. General study results and limits: From baseline, blood top tumor clonotypes peaked at 2 weeks post-radiation.

This clone has only a few counts. What it binds is not known. The CDR3 has 15 residues. In germline, CDR1 is SGHNT, CDR2 YENEEA. V lost 1 base, J lost 10 bases, and 17 bases lay in between. Noted time point: baseline pretreatment blood. Stated treatment: 15 Gy SBRT to primary tumor, nephrectomy 4 weeks later. Produced via immunoSEQ multiplex PCR; TCRdb's table is partial and in-frame only. This sample carries 90,000 to 95,000 clones, 70% to 85% of them seen once, and the ten largest clones take 5% to 8%. The chain joins TRBV11-3 to TRBJ2-1; weak D call: TRBD1 (6 bases). The specimen comprised blood, sampled from a patient whose treatment included radiotherapy and nephrectomy. This sequence was found in a man between 60 and 70 years old with renal cell carcinoma. The CDR3 spells CASSLGQAHNYEQFF. CDR3 in DNA: TGTGCCAGCAGCTTAGGACAGGCACACAATTACGAGCAGTTCTTC.